Included here is one T cell receptor (beta chain) sequence, with context. The data stem from a study of shared clonotypes between healthy human individuals. The wider study: Per donor, CD8 memory used one plate, CD8 naive used two, CD4 memory used three and CD4 naive used three.

Repertoires were generated with immunoSEQ multiplex PCR, while TCRdb's copy carries only in-frame clones and drops some. Counted here are 2 million to 2.5 million clones, approximately 93% occurring once; the ten biggest clones make up 0.39%. The sequence came from a man younger than 35 in good health. Some clones in this sample may be carry-over from other donors' samples. The sample was naive CD4+ T cells from PBMCs. The subset: CD45RA+ positively selected.

CDR3: CSVERSKNIQYF. The CDR3 bases are TGCAGCGTTGAAAGGTCCAAAAACATTCAGTACTTC. The V gene is TRBV29-1, the J gene TRBJ2-4; D unresolved. V shed 2 bases and J shed 2 bases, with 4 bases lying between them. The CDR3 loop spans 12 amino acids. Per germline, CDR1 SQVTM and CDR2 ANQGSEA.